This TCR beta chain appears in the sequencing data of a study of regulatory T cells in long-lasting Graves disease. Library construction for TCR beta used iRepertoire HTBI primers and Arm-PCR of CDR3 regions. TCRdb recomputed calls from the multiplex PCR reads with MiXCR, one row per CDR3 protein. This sample has roughly 400,000 distinct CDR3 sequences, with less than 25% found just once. Germline values: CDR1 SNHLY, CDR2 FYNNEI. The V gene end was trimmed by 5 bases and the J gene end by 5 bases; junction bases not matched to a gene: 6. The CDR3 contains 14 residues. This clonotype was detected many times. As to time point: persistent/refractory GD, antithyroid drugs over 5 years with positive TRAb. Extracted PBMC RNA gave rise to the TCR library. The authors drew 8.5 to 9 milliliters of peripheral blood into EDTA tubes.

This receptor was taken from a female donor with Graves disease. Sequenced here: peripheral blood mononuclear cells (PBMCs), sampled when the disease was refractory, from a patient treated with antithyroid drugs. V gene TRBV2 combines with J gene TRBJ1-2; TRBD1 matches at 9 bases. The CDR3 spells CASSSQGAEYGYTF. The CDR3, as DNA: TGTGCCAGCAGTTCACAGGGGGCGGAATATGGCTACACCTTC.